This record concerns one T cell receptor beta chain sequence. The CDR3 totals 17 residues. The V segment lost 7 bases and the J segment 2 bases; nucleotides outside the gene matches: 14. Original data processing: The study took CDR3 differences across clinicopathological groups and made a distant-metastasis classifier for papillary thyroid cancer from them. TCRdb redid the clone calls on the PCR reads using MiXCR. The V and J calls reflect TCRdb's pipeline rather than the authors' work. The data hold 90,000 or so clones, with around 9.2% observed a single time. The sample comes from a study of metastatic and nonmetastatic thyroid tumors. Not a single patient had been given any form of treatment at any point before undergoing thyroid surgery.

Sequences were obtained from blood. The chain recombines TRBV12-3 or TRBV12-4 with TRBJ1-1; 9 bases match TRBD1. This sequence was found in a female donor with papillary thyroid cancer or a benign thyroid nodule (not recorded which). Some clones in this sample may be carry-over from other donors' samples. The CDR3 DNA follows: TGTGCCAGCATCGGACCGGGACAGGGTTACATTAACACTGAAGCTTTCTTT. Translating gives CASIGPGQGYINTEAFF.